This T cell receptor beta chain came from a study of blood T cell repertoires in COVID-19. In the study overall: The cDNA or gDNA used as material had been derived from T cells, B-cell-depleted T cells, or PBMCs.

TCRdb's copy holds only in-frame clones and misses some; the assay was immunoSEQ multiplex PCR. The sample has 81,000 or so clones; roughly 82% are singletons. The CDR3 sequence is 14 residues long. Germline assignment: CDR1 SGHTA and CDR2 FQGNSA. Trimming removed 5 bases from V and 0 bases from J, with 8 bases in between. This clone was counted a single time. The V gene is TRBV7-2, the J gene TRBJ2-1, with no clear D. The material sequenced was peripheral blood. The TCR comes from a man over 45 with active COVID-19. The CDR3 nucleotides are TGTGCCAGCAGCGCGCGTAGCTCCTACAATGAGCAGTTCTTC. It translates to CASSARSSYNEQFF.